A selection of T cell receptor beta chains follows, all from one sample in a study of T cells in Graves' hyperthyroidism and ophthalmopathy. TCRdb processed the multiplex PCR reads anew with MiXCR; each CDR3 protein has one entry. The repertoire has about 640,000 distinct CDR3 sequences, under 25% of them found once; the top ten carry more than 30%. Sequencing was performed on blood. The receptor source for this set is a young man with Graves' ophthalmopathy. Each CDR3 is given with its conserved first and last residue. The D gene is left open where the match is weak. Clone size appears in some rows only: once, few, many, or a class for an expanded clone.

>.|TRBV5-1|.|TRBJ2-7
CASSLVPGYEQYF
TGCGCCAGCAGCTTGGTCCCTGGGTACGAGCAGTACTTC
>TRBD2|TRBV25-1|few|TRBJ2-1
CASSKTLSGSSYNEQFF
TGTGCCAGCAGTAAAACCCTTAGCGGGAGCTCCTACAATGAGCAGTTCTTC
>TRBD1|TRBV4-2|few|TRBJ1-5
CASSQEGQGNNQPQHF
TGTGCCAGCAGCCAAGAAGGACAGGGAAACAATCAGCCCCAGCATTTT
>.|TRBV4-1|.|TRBJ1-4
CASSQVVDVNEKLFF
TGCGCCAGCAGCCAAGTTGTAGATGTTAATGAAAAACTGTTTTTT
>.|TRBV19|.|TRBJ1-1
CASSYPEGLRGEAFF
TGTGCCAGTAGTTACCCCGAGGGCCTACGGGGAGAAGCTTTCTTT
>.|TRBV20-1|many|TRBJ1-1
CSASLPGRGNTEAFF
TGCAGTGCTAGCCTACCGGGACGGGGGAACACTGAAGCTTTCTTT
>TRBD1|TRBV7-9|.|TRBJ1-2
CASSLEDRGSYGYTF
TGTGCCAGCAGCTTAGAGGACAGGGGATCCTATGGCTACACCTTC
>TRBD2|TRBV12-3/TRBV12-4|many|TRBJ2-1
CASSFAGAHHEQFF
TGTGCCAGCAGTTTCGCGGGAGCCCATCATGAGCAGTTCTTC
>.|TRBV15|.|TRBJ2-6
CATSRDSGANVLTF
TGTGCCACCAGCAGAGACTCTGGGGCCAACGTCCTGACTTTC
>.|TRBV2|few|TRBJ1-6
CASVRDGSYNSPLHF
TGTGCCAGCGTCCGGGACGGAAGTTATAATTCACCCCTCCACTTT
>TRBD1|TRBV6-1|.|TRBJ1-2
CASSGGTGGRYGYTF
TGTGCCAGCAGCGGCGGGACAGGGGGCAGGTATGGCTACACCTTC
>TRBD2|TRBV27|few|TRBJ2-1
CAAGLAGGNEQFF
TGTGCCGCGGGACTAGCGGGCGGCAATGAGCAGTTCTTC
>.|TRBV28|many|TRBJ2-7
CASSPPRGDRTQEQYF
TGTGCCAGCAGTCCACCGAGGGGGGACCGGACCCAGGAGCAGTACTTC
>TRBD2|TRBV9|few|TRBJ2-1
CASSIRPGSGTSGTGEQFF
TGTGCCAGCAGCATACGACCTGGCTCCGGGACTAGCGGGACAGGTGAGCAGTTCTTC
>.|TRBV12-3/TRBV12-4|few|TRBJ2-6
CASGLRQVSGANVLTF
TGTGCCAGCGGCCTTAGACAGGTCTCTGGGGCCAACGTCCTGACTTTC
>.|TRBV12-3/TRBV12-4|many|TRBJ1-5
CASRRQANQPQHF
TGTGCCAGCAGAAGACAGGCCAATCAGCCCCAGCATTTT
>TRBD2|TRBV28|many|TRBJ2-1
CASSSGGLAGGQGSYNEQFF
TGTGCCAGCAGTTCGGGGGGACTAGCGGGAGGGCAAGGGTCCTACAATGAGCAGTTCTTC